This T cell receptor beta chain appears in the sequencing data of a study of T cell repertoires in aging, cancer and after chemotherapy. This clonotype came up a few times. Rearranged V-D-J TRB sequences were amplified with a mixed TRB-A/B primer pool. MiXCR, run by TCRdb on the multiplex PCR reads, gives a single entry per CDR3 protein. The data contain approximately 1,700 distinct CDR3 sequences, more than 35% of them singletons. Germline lookup yields CDR1 WNHNN and CDR2 SYGVQD (reference sequence). The V end lost 2 bases, the J end lost 4 bases, and 12 bases lay between the germline ends. There are 14 residues in the CDR3. Peripheral blood genomic DNA, not sorted cells or RNA, was the template.

Sequencing was carried out using blood. This chain connects TRBV10-1 to TRBJ2-7, with TRBD2 as a possible D gene (6 bases). The receptor's source is a human donor with a solid tumor. The CDR3 nucleotides are TGCGCCAGCAGTGAGCGAACCGGGGGTTACGAGCAGTACTTC. Encoded protein: CASSERTGGYEQYF.